This T cell receptor (beta chain) originates from a study of beta chain features in type 1 diabetes. Points from the study as a whole: Moderate yet significant TCRB CDR3 shortening was seen in Type 1 diabetes patients in all four CD4+ subsets. Naive, central memory and Treg TCRB repertoires appeared more alike in patients than in healthy donors.

A remark on this clone: Its target is not known.

Expressed TCRB transcripts were sequenced after all isolated RNA was converted to cDNA. Sequenced by immunoSEQ multiplex PCR; TCRdb stores in-frame clones only, minus some. Of roughly 340,000 clones in the sample, approximately 13% were seen once. In germline, CDR1 is SQVTM, CDR2 ANQGSEA. The V end lost 3 bases, the J end lost 10 bases, and 15 bases lay between the germline ends. The CDR3 spans 12 residues. The chain carries TRBV29-1 and TRBJ1-1; D gene uncertain. This TCR derives from a woman under 30 with type 1 diabetes. The sequencing sample was made of naive CD4+ T cells from blood. CDR3 residues: CSVDKYRSGAFF. Written as DNA, the CDR3 is TGCAGCGTTGATAAATACAGATCCGGAGCTTTCTTT.